Sequencing of this TCR beta chain was carried out in a study of beta chain features in type 1 diabetes. The isolated RNA, all of it, was reverse transcribed, so expressed TCRB transcripts were what got sequenced. Measured with immunoSEQ multiplex PCR; TCRdb has only the in-frame clones, and not every one. The sample holds about 60,000 clones, about 61% seen once. Per the germline V gene, CDR1 is SGHRS and CDR2 is YFSETQ. Unmatched junction bases numbered 16, after V lost 3 bases and J lost 5 bases. The CDR3 has 18 amino acids. The chain has TRBV5-1 and TRBJ2-2; 7 bases agree with TRBD1. The receptor's source is a woman between 18 and 29 years old in good health. The sequenced material came from Tregs from blood. The CDR3 region has the DNA TGCGCCAGCAGCTCCAGGAAGACGAGACAGGGCATTACCGGGGAGCTGTTTTTT. This sequence encodes CASSSRKTRQGITGELFF. The whole variable domain, remainder taken from reference TRBV5-1 and TRBJ2-2, is KAGVTQTPRYLIKTRGQQVTLSCSPISGHRSVSWYQQTPGQGLQFLFEYFSETQRNKGNFPGRFSGRQFSNSRSEMNVSTLELGDSALYLCASSSRKTRQGITGELFFGEGSRLTVL.